Each of the 27 T cell receptor beta chains below was sequenced from the same sample in a study of liver allograft versus peripheral blood T cells. Study summary: Transplanted livers held T cell receptor repertoires, and these were compared with repertoires in recipients' peripheral blood.

One entry per CDR3 protein, called by TCRdb with MiXCR from the reads. The table includes about 13,000 distinct CDR3 sequences, 18% detected once. The receptor source for this set is a human patient who had a liver transplant. Among the T cells, some may be from the graft donor.

This clonotype has at least ten counts. The V gene is TRBV5-1, the J gene TRBJ1-2, with 7 positions matching TRBD1. Germline V CDR1 and CDR2: SGHRS, YFSETQ. This CDR3 comprises 16 residues. V lost 5 bases to trimming and J lost 2 bases; unmatched junction nucleotides: 12. CDR3: CASSSDRSGVNYGYTF. The CDR3 DNA reads as TGCGCCAGCAGTTCGGACAGGTCTGGGGTAAACTATGGCTACACCTTC.

This clonotype appeared many times. The chain uses TRBV7-2 and TRBJ1-1; a weak D match, TRBD1 (6 bases). Germline CDR1 reads SGHTA; CDR2 reads FQGNSA. Trimming removed 2 bases from V and 1 base from J, with 11 bases in between. CDR3 length: 15 amino acids. This CDR3 is CASSLWDITNTEAFF. The CDR3 nucleotides are TGTGCCAGCAGCTTATGGGACATAACGAACACTGAAGCTTTCTTT.

This clonotype has just a few counts. The chain links TRBV6-6 to TRBJ2-7; the D gene could be TRBD1 or TRBD2 (6 bases each). Germline-derived CDR1 and CDR2 are MNHNY and SVGAGI (reference sequence). V was cut by 0 bases and J by 3 bases, with 12 bases left in between. This CDR3 comprises 15 residues. The DNA of the CDR3 is TGTGCCAGCAGTTACTCTCCGGGGGCCAACTACGAGCAGTACTTC. Translating gives CASSYSPGANYEQYF.

A note on this clonotype: A much larger clone differs by one base, so this may be a read error. The chain employs TRBV9 and TRBJ1-5; 9 nucleotides match TRBD1. This CDR3 has 15 residues. Trimming cost V 0 bases and J 4 bases; bases outside gene matches: 2. From germline, CDR1 is SGDLS and CDR2 YYNGEE. The CDR3 sequence: CASSVGGTGNQPQHF. The DNA of the CDR3 is TGTGCCAGCAGCGTAGGAGGGACAGGGAATCAGCCCCAGCATTTT. The whole variable domain, filled in from reference TRBV9 and TRBJ1-5, reads DSGVTQTPKHLITATGQRVTLRCSPRSGDLSVYWYQQSLDQGLQFLIQYYNGEERAKGNILERFSAQQFPDLHSELNLSSLELGDSALYFCASSVGGTGNQPQHFGDGTRLSIL.

The rearrangement joins TRBV20-1 to TRBJ2-1; 7 positions agree with TRBD1. Germline CDR1 and CDR2: DFQATT and SNEGSKA (reference sequence). Trimming cost V 2 bases and J 4 bases; bases outside gene matches: 14. CDR3 length: 17 residues. The CDR3 region is CSARKPTGTVKYNEQFF. Here the CDR3 DNA reads TGCAGTGCTAGAAAGCCTACCGGGACAGTGAAATACAATGAGCAGTTCTTC.

By proportion, this clonotype is medium-sized. This chain connects TRBV28 to TRBJ2-1, with a possible D match to TRBD2 (5 bases). Germline V CDR1 and CDR2: MDHEN, SYDVKM. This CDR3 comprises 15 residues. Trimming stripped 7 bases from V and 2 bases from J, with 15 bases between. The CDR3 region is CASIRRAVAYNEQFF. CDR3 bases: TGTGCCAGCATTCGGCGAGCGGTCGCCTACAATGAGCAGTTCTTC.

By share, this clonotype counts as medium-sized. CDR3 region: CASSLKTGTGNTIYF. The CDR3 bases are TGTGCCAGCAGCTTGAAAACCGGGACAGGAAACACCATATATTTT. This chain links TRBV5-4 with TRBJ1-3; a weak D match, TRBD1 (6 bases). V was shortened by 1 base and J by 4 bases, with 12 bases between the two germline ends. CDR1 is SGHNT and CDR2 is YYREEE in the germline V gene (reference sequence). The CDR3 extends over 15 amino acids.

V gene TRBV6-5 combines with J gene TRBJ1-1; 9 bases line up with TRBD1. The CDR3 is 15 residues long. Trimming at V came to 4 bases and at J to 4 bases, leaving 7 bases not matched to a gene. Germline loops: CDR1 MNHEY, CDR2 SVGAGI. Here the CDR3 DNA reads TGTGCCAGCAGTTTTGCACAGGGGGCCGGCACTGAAGCTTTCTTT. This codes for CASSFAQGAGTEAFF.

Regarding this clonotype: A much larger clone differs by one base, so this may be a read error. CDR3 coding DNA: TGTGCCAGCAGTCAAGGACTAGCGGGGGGGCCGGGCAATGAGCAGTACTTC. Translating it yields CASSQGLAGGPGNEQYF. The chain is built from TRBV27 and TRBJ2-7; 15 positions agree with TRBD2. With 5 bases clipped from V and 7 bases from J, the junction kept 12 bases outside the gene matches. Germline loops: CDR1 MNHEY, CDR2 SMNVEV (reference sequence). The CDR3 totals 17 residues.

This clonotype was observed a handful of times. This rearrangement joins TRBV28 to TRBJ1-6, with D possibly being TRBD1 (5 bases). This CDR3 spans 16 amino acids. CDR1 is MDHEN and CDR2 is SYDVKM in the germline V gene. Trimming pared 4 bases from V and 4 bases from J, leaving 14 bases between. Here the CDR3 DNA reads TGTGCCAGCAGTTGGGTTAAGGGGTCATATAATTCACCCCTCCACTTT. Residues: CASSWVKGSYNSPLHF.

Details on this clonotype: In this CDR3 the conserved last residue, phenylalanine or tryptophan, is missing, so a read error is likely. The chain uses TRBV7-2 and TRBJ2-5; 8 bases align to TRBD1. The CDR3 contains 14 residues. Germline CDR1 is SGHTA and CDR2 is FQGNSA. The V gene end was trimmed by 5 bases and the J gene end by 1 base; junction bases not matched to a gene: 3. This chain's CDR3 is CASSPQGVQETQYL. The CDR3 DNA is TGTGCCAGCAGCCCACAGGGGGTCCAAGAGACCCAGTACCTC.

The rearrangement joins TRBV7-9 to TRBJ1-2, with D uncertain. CDR1 SEHNR and CDR2 FQNEAQ come from the germline V gene (reference sequence). V lost 4 bases and J lost 6, with 18 bases in between. The CDR3 spans 15 residues. The CDR3 DNA reads as TGTGCCAGCAGCTACTGGAGAGGGAAGAAGAATGGCTACACCTTC. It yields the protein CASSYWRGKKNGYTF.

By frequency in the sample, this clonotype is medium-sized. The chain is built from TRBV13 and TRBJ2-7; 7 nucleotides match TRBD1. The CDR3 is 17 residues long. Per germline, CDR1 PRHDT and CDR2 FYEKMQ (reference sequence). V was clipped by 5 bases and J by 5 bases; unmatched bases: 18. The CDR3 coding sequence is TGTGCCAGCAGCCTTGGGACAGTCCGAACTTTAGGAAACGAGCAGTACTTC. This codes for CASSLGTVRTLGNEQYF.

Remarks on this clonotype: This may be a read error, as it is one base from a much larger clone. The rearrangement links TRBV28 to TRBJ2-1, with 8 bases identical to TRBD2. CDR3 size: 17 residues. Germline V gene data show CDR1 as MDHEN and CDR2 as SYDVKM. V gave up 4 bases and J gave up 6 bases; unmatched junction bases: 14. The CDR3 spells CASSSMATGGNGNEQFF. CDR3 bases: TGTGCCAGCAGTTCAATGGCAACGGGAGGGAACGGCAATGAGCAGTTCTTC.

Sample share makes this clonotype medium-sized (0.01 to 0.1%). The chain employs TRBV6-5 and TRBJ1-3; 7 positions match TRBD1. The V gene's germline CDR1 is MNHEY and CDR2 SVGAGI. V lost 5 bases to trimming and J lost 3 bases; unmatched junction nucleotides: 7. The CDR3 is 15 amino acids. The CDR3 here is CASSLVQGVGNTIYF. The CDR3 DNA reads TGTGCCAGCAGTCTCGTCCAGGGGGTTGGAAACACCATATATTTT.

This clonotype was recorded many times. The J gene is TRBJ1-4, the V gene TRBV5-1; D perhaps matches TRBD1 (5 bases). The germline V gene has CDR1 SGHRS and CDR2 YFSETQ. The CDR3 is made up of 16 amino acids. Between the trimmed V and J ends, which lost 2 bases and 3 bases, there was a span of 14 bases. CDR3 region: CASSLQRGYPNEKLFF. DNA for the CDR3: TGCGCCAGCAGCTTACAGAGGGGATACCCTAATGAAAAACTGTTTTTT.

This clonotype was detected only a few times. This chain links TRBV6-1 with TRBJ2-3; D ambiguous. The V end was cut by 3 bases, the J end by 7 bases, with 2 bases between. Germline V gene sequence: CDR1 MNHNS, CDR2 SASEGT. The CDR3 sequence is 10 residues long. CDR3 sequence: CASSDYTQYF. The CDR3 DNA sequence: TGTGCCAGCAGTGACTATACGCAGTATTTT.

By share, this clonotype ranks as medium-sized. The chain recombines TRBV29-1 with TRBJ2-3, with D hard to call. This CDR3 contains 10 residues. Germline CDR1 is SQVTM and CDR2 is ANQGSEA. Deletions cut 5 bases from V and 12 bases from J, with 12 bases between. CDR3 in DNA: TGCAGCGTTTGGGAACGGAATCAGTATTTT. This codes for CSVWERNQYF.

This clonotype is judged medium-sized. The V gene is TRBV29-1, the J gene TRBJ2-3, with D perhaps matching TRBD1 (5 bases). Germline CDR1 reads SQVTM; CDR2 reads ANQGSEA. This CDR3 is built from 14 residues. The V gene lost 1 base and the J gene lost 0 bases, with 8 bases spanning the gap. The CDR3 loop is CSVEAQGSTDTQYF. The CDR3, as DNA: TGCAGCGTTGAAGCGCAGGGAAGCACAGATACGCAGTATTTT.

By share of the sample, this clonotype is medium-sized. V and J are TRBV24-1 and TRBJ2-1; 10 bases fit TRBD2. The CDR3 is made up of 19 amino acids. Germline V gene sequence: CDR1 KGHDR, CDR2 SFDVKD. V was clipped by 5 bases and J by 2 bases; unmatched bases: 14. The CDR3 sequence: CATSGRGGGLAAAYNEQFF. The CDR3 region has the DNA TGTGCCACCAGTGGTCGGGGGGGCGGACTAGCGGCTGCCTACAATGAGCAGTTCTTC.

The chain joins TRBV10-1 to TRBJ2-3; the D gene could be TRBD1 or TRBD2 (7 bases each). This CDR3 spans 19 amino acids. Trimming pared 0 bases from V and 6 bases from J, leaving 25 bases between. Germline CDR1 reads WNHNN; CDR2 reads SYGVQD (reference sequence). CDR3 DNA: TGCGCCAGCAGTGAGTCGAGGAGCAAGCGGGACAGTCCTAGGGATACGCAGTATTTT. Translation: CASSESRSKRDSPRDTQYF.

This clonotype is classed as medium-sized. The rearrangement joins TRBV6-2 or TRBV6-3 to TRBJ1-5; 7 bases are shared with TRBD1. There are 15 residues in the CDR3. The V segment lost 4 bases and the J segment 2 bases; nucleotides outside the gene matches: 5. Germline lookup yields CDR1 MNHEY and CDR2 SVGEGT. CDR3 nucleotides: TGTGCCAGCAGTTCAACAGGGGTAGGCAATCAGCCCCAGCATTTT. Translated: CASSSTGVGNQPQHF.

This clonotype has a count of ten or more. The chain employs TRBV7-2 and TRBJ1-1; a possible D gene is TRBD1 (5 bases). The germline V and J ends were trimmed by 5 bases and 11 bases, with 18 bases remaining between them. This CDR3 is built from 13 residues. From germline, CDR1 is SGHTA and CDR2 FQGNSA. The CDR3 DNA follows: TGTGCCAGCAGCCGCTTAAGCGGGGGATGGGCTTTCTTT. Its protein is CASSRLSGGWAFF.

This clonotype rates as medium-sized (0.01 to 0.1%). A read error may account for a junction end that differs from germline. The genes are TRBV18 and TRBJ2-1; 11 positions match TRBD2. This CDR3 region has 13 residues. Germline CDR1 is KGHSH and CDR2 is LQKENI. CDR3 in amino acids: CASSPPSGGEQFF. CDR3 in DNA: TGTGCCAGCTCGCCACCTAGCGGGGGGGAGCAGTTCTTC.

The sample holds a few counts of this clonotype. This chain uses TRBV7-2 with TRBJ2-7, with D tentatively TRBD2 (5 bases). The V end was cut by 3 bases, the J end by 3 bases, with 12 bases between. The length of the CDR3 is 14 residues. Per the germline V gene, CDR1 is SGHTA and CDR2 is FQGNSA. CDR3 nucleotide sequence: TGTGCCAGCAGCTTTAGTGGGAGTTTCTACGAGCAGTACTTC. Its translation: CASSFSGSFYEQYF.

The chain recombines TRBV19 with TRBJ1-1; TRBD1 agrees at 8 bases. In germline, CDR1 is LNHDA, CDR2 SQIVND (reference sequence). The CDR3 has 17 amino acids. The V and J ends lost 1 base and 0 bases, in that order; junction bases with no gene match: 7. This CDR3 reads CASSIAPGQGMNTEAFF. The CDR3 DNA sequence: TGTGCCAGTAGTATAGCCCCCGGACAGGGAATGAACACTGAAGCTTTCTTT.

This clonotype is judged medium-sized. The chain carries TRBV6-5 and TRBJ1-2; D call uncertain. Trimming took 0 bases from V and 1 from J, leaving 9 bases between them. Germline CDR1 MNHEY, CDR2 SVGAGI. The CDR3 contains 15 residues. CDR3 nucleotides: TGTGCCAGCAGTTACTCGATAGAGCTTAACTATGGCTACACCTTC. It yields the protein CASSYSIELNYGYTF.